This TCR beta chain was observed in a study of OX40 agonist ivuxolimab in advanced cancers. Overall study: Patients receiving dose escalation had hepatocellular carcinoma, melanoma, renal cell or head and neck cancer.

The V end lost 0 bases, the J end lost 7 bases, and 14 bases lay between the germline ends. The germline CDR1 and CDR2 sequences are LGHNA and YNFKEQ. The length of the CDR3 is 15 residues. The repertoire was sequenced with immunoSEQ multiplex PCR; TCRdb's copy has only in-frame clones and lacks some. The sample has about 70,000 clones, roughly nine tenths seen once. Concerning this clone itself: Its antigen is undetermined.

Study-wide results and caveats: Within 6 weeks, CD4+ and CD8+ blood T cells expanded clonally at 0.1 to 3.0 mg/kg.

The chain uses TRBV4-2 and TRBJ2-3; D may be TRBD2 (5 bases). This TCR was recovered from an adult with an advanced solid tumor such as melanoma, head and neck, liver or kidney cancer. The sample in question was CD4+ or CD8+ T cells sorted from blood, obtained in a trial of the OX40 agonist ivuxolimab. The CDR3: CASSQDLGQTNTQYF. CDR3 DNA sequence: TGTGCCAGCAGCCAAGATCTGGGCCAGACTAATACGCAGTATTTT.